A single sample is the source of the 5 T cell receptor beta chains below, sequenced in a study of blood T cell repertoires in COVID-19. Method: immunoSEQ multiplex PCR; TCRdb's copy keeps in-frame clones and lacks some. The sample lists about 140,000 clones, around 84% seen once, with less than 9% in the top ten. Source material: peripheral blood. These receptors came from a man aged 25-45 years with COVID-19, enrolled during active disease.

J is TRBJ1-2 and V is TRBV2, with D possibly matching TRBD1 (5 bases). The CDR3 contains 15 residues. V was shortened by 6 bases and J by 0 bases, with 14 bases between the two germline ends. The germline V gene has CDR1 SNHLY and CDR2 FYNNEI. DNA of the CDR3: TGTGCCAGCAGACCCCAGGGTTCGTCTAACTATGGCTACACCTTC. Translating gives CASRPQGSSNYGYTF.

The rearrangement uses TRBV28 and TRBJ2-7, with 7 positions matching TRBD2. Losses at the gene ends were 6 bases for V and 7 bases for J; bases not matched to a gene: 9. CDR3 size: 13 residues. The germline V gene encodes CDR1 MDHEN and CDR2 SYDVKM. CDR3 nucleotides: TGTGCCAGCAGCCACGGACTAGTTGGGGAGCAGTACTTC. Amino acids: CASSHGLVGEQYF.

The chain links TRBV5-1 to TRBJ2-7, with 8 bases identical to TRBD1. The V gene's germline CDR1 is SGHRS and CDR2 YFSETQ. This CDR3 contains 14 residues. V was pared by 5 bases and J by 0 bases, with 4 bases of the junction left unmatched. The CDR3: CASRSGQASYEQYF. In DNA, the CDR3 is TGCGCCAGCAGATCGGGACAGGCCTCCTACGAGCAGTACTTC. Drawing the rest from reference TRBV5-1 and TRBJ2-7, the complete variable domain is KAGVTQTPRYLIKTRGQQVTLSCSPISGHRSVSWYQQTPGQGLQFLFEYFSETQRNKGNFPGRFSGRQFSNSRSEMNVSTLELGDSALYLCASRSGQASYEQYFGPGTRLTVT.

This sequence joins TRBV28 and TRBJ2-5, with TRBD2 identical over 8 bases. The CDR3 is made up of 15 amino acids. V shed 4 bases and J 5 bases; nucleotides not matched to a gene: 9. Germline assignment: CDR1 MDHEN and CDR2 SYDVKM. DNA for the CDR3: TGTGCCAGCAGTTCCTACCATCGCGGGAGGGAGACCCAGTACTTC. Residues: CASSSYHRGRETQYF.

The chain carries TRBV4-3 and TRBJ2-7; the match to TRBD1 covers 7 bases. This CDR3 comprises 20 residues. The J segment lost 0 bases and the V segment lost 0 bases, leaving 17 bases of the junction unmatched. Germline V gives CDR1 LGHNA, CDR2 YSLEER. The CDR3 region is CASSQDRPIGGQGSSYEQYF. The CDR3 DNA reads as TGCGCCAGCAGCCAAGATCGACCAATAGGGGGCCAAGGAAGCTCCTACGAGCAGTACTTC.